These 19 T cell receptor beta chains originate from one sample sequenced in a study of beta chain features in type 1 diabetes. The sequenced template was cDNA made from the entire isolated RNA. Sequencing was performed with immunoSEQ multiplex PCR; in TCRdb, only in-frame clones are kept and a portion is missing. The sample holds 150,000 to 190,000 clones; approximately 8.1% are singletons and the top ten take approximately 0.69%. The sequencing sample was made of central memory CD4+ T cells from blood. The receptors shown here come from a man in his late teens or twenties in good health.

The V call is TRBV11-2, the J call TRBJ2-3; TRBD2 matches at 9 bases. Germline CDR1 SGHAT, CDR2 FQNNGV. The CDR3 length is 16 residues. V lost 2 bases to trimming and J lost 2 bases; unmatched junction nucleotides: 5. This CDR3 is CASSLLAGLVTDTQYF. CDR3 bases: TGTGCCAGCAGCTTACTAGCGGGGTTGGTCACAGATACGCAGTATTTT.

This clone appeared many times. The chain has TRBV5-4 and TRBJ2-6, with D possibly TRBD1 on 5 matching bases. The CDR3 spans 16 residues. V lost 3 bases to trimming and J lost 5 bases, with 15 bases between them. CDR1 is SGHNT, CDR2 YYREEE, per germline (reference sequence). CDR3 protein: CASSSRGALRANVLTF. The DNA for the CDR3 is TGTGCCAGCAGCTCCCGTGGGGCTCTTAGGGCCAACGTCCTGACTTTC.

This clone has just a few counts. For the CDR3, the DNA is TGTGCCAGCAGCTTAGGATCAGGGTCTAACTATGGCTACACCTTC. It codes for CASSLGSGSNYGYTF. The chain links TRBV7-2 to TRBJ1-2; D might be TRBD1 (5 bases). V was clipped by 1 base and J by 0 bases, with 9 bases between them. The CDR3 contains 15 residues. Germline CDR1 and CDR2: SGHTA and FQGNSA. Based on the CDR3 plus reference TRBV7-2 and TRBJ1-2, the full variable domain is GAGVSQSPSNKVTEKGKDVELRCDPISGHTALYWYRQSLGQGLEFLIYFQGNSAPDKSGLPSDRFSAERTGGSVSTLTIQRTQQEDSAVYLCASSLGSGSNYGYTFGSGTRLTVV.

The V and J genes are TRBV30 and TRBJ1-2, with TRBD1 as a possible D gene (5 bases). The CDR3 totals 11 residues. Trimming pared 0 bases from V and 8 bases from J, leaving 7 bases between. Germline-derived CDR1 and CDR2 are GTSNPN and SVGIG (reference sequence). This chain's CDR3 is CAWSVGAGYTF. The CDR3 nucleotides are TGTGCCTGGAGTGTAGGGGCGGGCTACACCTTC.

The V gene is TRBV5-6, the J gene TRBJ1-1, with 7 nucleotides matching TRBD1. This CDR3 is built from 14 residues. Per germline, CDR1 SGHDT and CDR2 YYEEEE. V was clipped by 4 bases and J by 4 bases; unmatched bases: 7. DNA for the CDR3: TGTGCCAGCAGCCCACCTGACAGGGTCACTGAAGCTTTCTTT. Translated, it gives CASSPPDRVTEAFF.

The sample holds many counts of this clone. The V and J genes are TRBV4-2 and TRBJ2-5; tentative D call: TRBD2 (6 bases). CDR3 length equals 16 residues. The V end lost 3 bases, the J end lost 2 bases, and 16 bases lay between the germline ends. Germline CDR1 LGHNA, CDR2 YNFKEQ. The CDR3 DNA is TGTGCCAGCAGCCATTCGGCGGGACGGGGACAAGAGACCCAGTACTTC. Protein sequence: CASSHSAGRGQETQYF.

This rearrangement joins TRBV5-4 to TRBJ1-6; weak D call: TRBD1 (6 bases). The CDR3 loop spans 15 amino acids. Germline loops: CDR1 SGHNT, CDR2 YYREEE (reference sequence). V lost 4 bases and J 8 bases, leaving 16 bases between the germline ends. The CDR3 reads CASSARDIYDSPLHF. The DNA of the CDR3 is TGTGCCAGCAGCGCCCGGGACATATACGATTCACCCCTCCACTTT.

In its sample, this clone was seen a few times. The chain uses TRBV7-6 and TRBJ2-5; 7 bases agree with TRBD1. Germline assignment: CDR1 SGHVS and CDR2 FNYEAQ. With V trimmed by 3 bases and J by 0 bases, 4 bases remained unmatched. The CDR3 is 15 residues long. This CDR3 is CASSFGTDYQETQYF. The DNA of the CDR3 is TGTGCCAGCAGCTTCGGGACAGATTACCAAGAGACCCAGTACTTC.

J is TRBJ2-5 and V is TRBV5-4, with a possible D match to TRBD1 (5 bases). Trimming took 0 bases from V and 5 from J, leaving 14 bases between them. CDR3 size: 15 residues. Germline assignment: CDR1 SGHNT and CDR2 YYREEE (reference sequence). The DNA of the CDR3 is TGTGCCAGCAGCTTGGCCCAGGGTTATACGGAGACCCAGTACTTC. Its translation is CASSLAQGYTETQYF.

The table lists this clone with a few counts. In nucleotides, the CDR3 is TGTGCCAGCAGCTCGTCGGGCAGGGGATACACTGAAGCTTTCTTT. Amino acid sequence: CASSSSGRGYTEAFF. The chain recombines TRBV7-9 with TRBJ1-1, with D perhaps matching TRBD1 (6 bases). Germline V gene sequence: CDR1 SEHNR, CDR2 FQNEAQ (reference sequence). The CDR3 has 15 amino acids. Trimming cost V 4 bases and J 3 bases, with 15 bases left between them.

This clone was detected only a few times. V usage is TRBV5-1 and J usage is TRBJ2-2; TRBD1 aligns across 10 bases. V lost 4 bases to trimming and J lost 7 bases; unmatched junction nucleotides: 13. The V gene's germline CDR1 is SGHRS and CDR2 YFSETQ. The CDR3 totals 17 residues. The CDR3 is CASSPGQGPSGGGELFF. CDR3 bases: TGCGCCAGCAGCCCGGGACAGGGGCCCTCCGGAGGCGGGGAGCTGTTTTTT.

This sequence joins TRBV6-6 and TRBJ1-1, with D possibly being TRBD1 (6 bases). Trimming took 11 bases from V and 3 from J, leaving 16 bases between them. This CDR3 has 13 residues. Germline CDR1 reads MNHNY; CDR2 reads SVGAGI (reference sequence). The DNA of the CDR3 is TGTGCCGTGAGAGGGGGTCTGGACACTGAAGCTTTCTTT. Protein sequence: CAVRGGLDTEAFF.

This clone has a count of ten or more. The CDR3 region is CASTYYNEQFF. As DNA, the CDR3 is TGTGCCAGCACTTACTACAATGAGCAGTTCTTC. The gene calls are TRBV2 and TRBJ2-1; the D is unclear. This CDR3 spans 11 amino acids. The ends were cut back, 7 bases at V and 3 bases at J, with 4 bases in the middle. Germline values: CDR1 SNHLY, CDR2 FYNNEI.

In its sample, this clone was seen a few times. The rearrangement joins TRBV28 to TRBJ2-6; D is possibly TRBD1 (6 bases). Trimming stripped 5 bases from V and 1 base from J, with 15 bases between. CDR1 and CDR2 from the germline V gene are MDHEN and SYDVKM. The CDR3 loop spans 17 amino acids. The CDR3 region has the DNA TGTGCCAGCAGTCCAGGGGTTCGGAGGTCTGGGGCCAACGTCCTGACTTTC. It encodes CASSPGVRRSGANVLTF.

This clone appeared a few times. J is TRBJ2-7 and V is TRBV28; D may be TRBD2 (5 bases). V shed 5 bases and J shed 6 bases, with 14 bases lying between them. CDR3 length: 13 amino acids. Germline loops: CDR1 MDHEN, CDR2 SYDVKM. This CDR3 reads CASSTPGSAEQYF. For the CDR3, the DNA is TGTGCCAGCAGTACCCCGGGGTCGGCCGAGCAGTACTTC.

The V and J genes are TRBV7-3 and TRBJ2-3; no definite D call. This CDR3 has 14 amino acids. The germline V and J ends were trimmed by 0 bases and 0 bases, with 4 bases remaining between them. Germline CDR1 SGHTA, CDR2 FQGTGA. The CDR3 reads CASSLTGSTDTQYF. Written as DNA, the CDR3 is TGTGCCAGCAGCTTAACGGGCAGCACAGATACGCAGTATTTT.

This clone was counted only a few times. The V and J genes are TRBV11-3 and TRBJ2-3; 13 bases align to TRBD2. Germline loops: CDR1 SGHNT, CDR2 YENEEA. This CDR3 is built from 18 residues. The ends lost 3 bases at V and 6 bases at J; junction bases unmatched: 12. The CDR3 here is CASSFGGQLAGGPDTQYF. CDR3 DNA: TGTGCCAGCAGCTTCGGAGGGCAACTAGCGGGGGGGCCCGATACGCAGTATTTT.

This clone was seen only a few times. The chain couples TRBV20-1 to TRBJ1-2; a possible D gene is TRBD1 (5 bases). With 3 bases removed from V and 10 bases from J, the gap between germline ends came to 12 bases. The germline CDR1 and CDR2 sequences are DFQATT and SNEGSKA (reference sequence). The CDR3 loop spans 11 amino acids. DNA for the CDR3: TGCAGTGCTAGCAGGGCGGAGCCCTACACCTTC. Translated, it gives CSASRAEPYTF.

The gene calls are TRBV10-3 and TRBJ2-1; 12 nucleotides align to TRBD2. The CDR3 totals 14 residues. V was pared by 9 bases and J by 8 bases, with 8 bases of the junction left unmatched. Germline-derived CDR1 and CDR2 are ENHRY and SYGVKD. The CDR3 reads CAIGASGGAHEQFF. The CDR3, as DNA: TGTGCCATTGGGGCTAGCGGGGGGGCGCATGAGCAGTTCTTC.